This T cell receptor (beta chain) was obtained from a study of cytomegalovirus exposure and HLA in healthy donors. PCR employed 60 Vbeta and 13 Jbeta primers. Only in-frame clones appear in the TCRdb table, and some are missing; sequencing was by immunoSEQ multiplex PCR. The sample records about 130,000 clones, around 77% being singletons. In the case of this clone: The antigen is undetermined.

CDR3 length: 16 residues. Germline values: CDR1 SGHRS, CDR2 YFSETQ. V lost 4 bases and J lost 4; bases outside the gene matches: 6. Overall study findings and caveats: In an earlier analysis, in fewer than 700 donors, most V segments appeared productive either ~87% or ~30% of the time. Confirmation in vitro established that three CMV-associated chains were specific for CMV antigens.

The sequence was collected from a woman aged 55-69 years in good health and CMV-seronegative. Sequencing used PBMCs. V and J are TRBV5-1 and TRBJ1-3, with 12 bases matching TRBD1. The CDR3 reads CASSRGTGGDGNTIYF. DNA for the CDR3: TGCGCCAGCAGCCGCGGGACAGGGGGCGACGGAAACACCATATATTTT.